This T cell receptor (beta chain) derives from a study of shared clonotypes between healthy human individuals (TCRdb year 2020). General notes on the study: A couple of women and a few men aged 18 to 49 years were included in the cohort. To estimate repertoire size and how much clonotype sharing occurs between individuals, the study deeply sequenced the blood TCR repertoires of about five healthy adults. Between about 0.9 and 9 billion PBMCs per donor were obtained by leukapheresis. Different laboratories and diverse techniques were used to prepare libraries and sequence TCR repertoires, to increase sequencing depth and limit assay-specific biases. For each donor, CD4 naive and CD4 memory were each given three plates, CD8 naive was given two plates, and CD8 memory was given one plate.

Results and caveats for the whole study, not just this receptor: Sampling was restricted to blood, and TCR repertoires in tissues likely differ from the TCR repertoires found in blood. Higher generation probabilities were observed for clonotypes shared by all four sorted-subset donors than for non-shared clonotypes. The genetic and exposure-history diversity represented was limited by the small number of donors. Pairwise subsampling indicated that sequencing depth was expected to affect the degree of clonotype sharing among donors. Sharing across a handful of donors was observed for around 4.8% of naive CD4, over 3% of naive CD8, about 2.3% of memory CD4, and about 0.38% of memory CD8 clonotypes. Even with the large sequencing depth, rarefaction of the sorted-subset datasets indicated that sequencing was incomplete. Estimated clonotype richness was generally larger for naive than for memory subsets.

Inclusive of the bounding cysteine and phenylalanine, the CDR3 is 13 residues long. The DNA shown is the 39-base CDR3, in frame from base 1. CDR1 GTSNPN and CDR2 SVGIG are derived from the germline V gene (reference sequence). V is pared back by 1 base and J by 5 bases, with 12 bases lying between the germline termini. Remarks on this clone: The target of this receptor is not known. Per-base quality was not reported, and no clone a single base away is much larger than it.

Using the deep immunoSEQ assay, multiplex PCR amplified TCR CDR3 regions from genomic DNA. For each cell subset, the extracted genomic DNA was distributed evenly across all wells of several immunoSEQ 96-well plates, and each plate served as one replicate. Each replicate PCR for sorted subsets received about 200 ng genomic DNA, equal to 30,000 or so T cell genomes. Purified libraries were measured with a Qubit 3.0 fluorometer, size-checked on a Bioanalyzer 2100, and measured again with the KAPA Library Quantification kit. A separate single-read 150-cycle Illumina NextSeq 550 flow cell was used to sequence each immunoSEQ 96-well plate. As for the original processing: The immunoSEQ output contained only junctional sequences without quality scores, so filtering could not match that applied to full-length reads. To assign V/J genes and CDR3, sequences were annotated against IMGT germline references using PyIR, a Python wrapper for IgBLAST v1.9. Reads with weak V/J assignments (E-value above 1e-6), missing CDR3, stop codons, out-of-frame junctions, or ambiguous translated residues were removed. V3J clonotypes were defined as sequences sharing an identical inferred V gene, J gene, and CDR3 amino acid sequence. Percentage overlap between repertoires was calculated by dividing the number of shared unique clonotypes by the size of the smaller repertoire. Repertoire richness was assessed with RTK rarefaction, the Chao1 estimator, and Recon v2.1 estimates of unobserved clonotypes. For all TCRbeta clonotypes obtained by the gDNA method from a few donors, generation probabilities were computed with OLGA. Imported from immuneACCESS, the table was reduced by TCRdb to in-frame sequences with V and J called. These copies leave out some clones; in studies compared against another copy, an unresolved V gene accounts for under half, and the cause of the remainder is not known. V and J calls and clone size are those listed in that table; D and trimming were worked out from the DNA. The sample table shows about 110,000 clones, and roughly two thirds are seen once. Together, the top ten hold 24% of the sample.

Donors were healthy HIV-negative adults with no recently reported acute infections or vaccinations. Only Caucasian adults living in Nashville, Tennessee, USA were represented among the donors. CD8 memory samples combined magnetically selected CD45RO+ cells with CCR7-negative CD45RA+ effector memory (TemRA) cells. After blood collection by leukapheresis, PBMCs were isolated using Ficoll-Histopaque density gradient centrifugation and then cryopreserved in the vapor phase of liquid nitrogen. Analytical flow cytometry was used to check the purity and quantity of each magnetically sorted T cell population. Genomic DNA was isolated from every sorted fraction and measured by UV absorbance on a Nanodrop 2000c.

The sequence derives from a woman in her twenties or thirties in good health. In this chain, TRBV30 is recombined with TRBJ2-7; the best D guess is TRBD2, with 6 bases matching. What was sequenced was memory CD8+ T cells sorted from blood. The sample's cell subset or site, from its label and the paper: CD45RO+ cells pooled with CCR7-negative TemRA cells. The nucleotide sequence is TGTGCCTGGAGTGAAACTAGCAACCACGAGCAGTACTTC. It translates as CAWSETSNHEQYF.